This T cell receptor beta chain appears in the sequencing data of a study of blood T cell repertoires in COVID-19 (dated by TCRdb to between 2020 and 2021). Background on the whole study: Collaborator samples came from the United States, Italy and Spain and covered acute and convalescent phases of COVID-19. The prospective study material was composed of cDNA or gDNA derived from T cells, B-cell-depleted T cells, or PBMCs. The dataset comprised deeply sampled blood TCRbeta repertoires from subjects exposed to, actively infected with, or recovered from COVID-19. A freely available public database, intended as a resource for researchers studying the immune response to SARS-CoV-2, is where the repertoires were released. The samples were drawn from two sources: the first 160 participants of the ongoing ImmuneRACE study, and fewer than 1,500 subjects contributed by 6 global collaborators. The sample metadata nearly always contained a de-identified subject ID, COVID-19 status, age in years and sex. Where HLA class I and class II types were available, the types were taken from metadata supplied by the sample provider, not from assay-based typing. What the research found in general, with its limitations: Clinical and demographic metadata were provided uncurated, with the amount varying by source and participant.

With regard to this clone: The antigen this receptor binds is unknown. Base quality data are lacking; no much larger clone is found one base away.

From the cysteine up to the phenylalanine, the CDR3 has a length of 13 residues. The entry retains the CDR3 DNA only, 39 bases that are in frame from base 1. Deletion took 5 bases off V and 7 bases off J, with a span of 15 bases between the germline ends. According to the germline V gene (reference sequence), CDR1 reads SGHKS and CDR2 reads YYEKEE. At one collaborating source in Seattle, patients were enrolled during active infection and were followed longitudinally through the course of disease. Whole blood was collected in K2EDTA tubes by collaborating institutions according to the institutions' own protocols. For TCRbeta analysis, collaborators shipped samples as frozen whole blood, isolated PBMCs, or DNA extracted from either of those sample types. TCRbeta CDR3 regions were amplified from genomic DNA using the immunoSEQ Assay, a bias-controlled multiplex PCR. Regarding the original processing steps: Nucleated cell counts per sample were estimated from amplification of reference gene primers within the assay. To quantify the absolute abundance of each unique TCRbeta CDR3 rearrangement, sequence reads were collapsed and filtered. For each sample, productive Simpson clonality was calculated as the square root of Simpson's diversity index over productive rearrangements. Held by TCRdb, this immuneACCESS table contains in-frame sequences only and omits some clones. Under half of the omission traces to an unresolved V gene where checked; the cause of the rest is unknown. The V and J calls and clone size are taken from that table; D and trimming were inferred from the DNA. For this sample the table gives 150,000 to 200,000 clones, of which approximately 87% were detected only once. The ten top clones hold over 9.5% of the sample.

Sequences were obtained from peripheral blood. This chain is built from TRBV5-5 and TRBJ1-2, and possibly TRBD1, on 5 matching bases. The source is a woman in her sixties or seventies with COVID-19, enrolled during active disease. CDR3 region: CASRIQATLGYTF. The nucleotide sequence reads as follows: TGTGCCAGCAGAATACAGGCAACGCTTGGCTACACCTTC.